What follows are 2 T cell receptor beta chains derived from one specimen sequenced in a study of blood T cell repertoires in COVID-19. Assay used: immunoSEQ multiplex PCR; TCRdb lists only in-frame clones, some missing. Among 150,000 to 200,000 clones, roughly 79% were seen once, and the ten largest hold less than 30%. Source material: peripheral blood. These receptors were obtained from an older woman with acute or convalescent COVID-19.

The genes are TRBV7-3 and TRBJ2-3; D gene ambiguous. Germline V gene lookup returns CDR1 SGHTA and CDR2 FQGTGA. This CDR3 has 15 residues. V was shortened by 5 bases and J by 0 bases, with 12 bases between the two germline ends. The CDR3 DNA reads as TGTGCCAGCAGCCCGACGCTGACTAGCACAGATACGCAGTATTTT. Residues: CASSPTLTSTDTQYF. The variable domain in full, with the rest retrieved from reference TRBV7-3 and TRBJ2-3, is GAGVSQTPSNKVTEKGKYVELRCDPISGHTALYWYRQSLGQGPEFLIYFQGTGAADDSGLPNDRFFAVRPEGSVSTLKIQRTERGDSAVYLCASSPTLTSTDTQYFGPGTRLTVL.

This chain joins TRBV3-1 (or the pseudogene TRBV3-2) and TRBJ1-1; TRBD1 might be the D (5 bases). Germline CDR1 and CDR2: LGHDT and YNNKEL (reference sequence). This CDR3 is built from 14 residues. V was trimmed by 1 base and J by 0 bases, leaving 6 bases between them. DNA of the CDR3: TGTGCCAGCAGCCAAGGACAGTTGAACACTGAAGCTTTCTTT. It specifies CASSQGQLNTEAFF.